These 14 T cell receptor beta chains originate from one sample sequenced in a study of CD8+CD57+ T cells in acquired aplastic anemia. CDR3 and TCR beta VDJ profiling relied on a genomic DNA template. One entry per CDR3 protein results from TCRdb running MiXCR on the reads. Of 150,000 to 200,000 distinct CDR3 sequences in the sample, just under 65% were seen once. The sample taken for sequencing was sorted CD4+, CD8+, or CD8+CD57+ T cells (not recorded which) from PBMCs. The receptor source for this set is a human donor in good health.

The J gene is TRBJ2-7, the V gene TRBV10-3; D is unclear. The CDR3 runs 14 residues. The V and J ends lost 3 bases and 4 bases respectively, with 13 bases between them. The germline V gene encodes CDR1 ENHRY and CDR2 SYGVKD. CDR3 region: CAISEGRETYEQYF. The CDR3 nucleotides are TGTGCCATCAGTGAAGGCAGAGAAACTTACGAGCAGTACTTC.

In its sample, this clonotype was seen once. Here the CDR3 DNA reads TGTGCCACCAGTGACCTCGACGGCTCAGGGGTCCTGACTTTC. It translates to CATSDLDGSGVLTF. The chain carries TRBV24-1 and TRBJ2-6, with D possibly matching TRBD1 (5 bases). Germline CDR1 KGHDR, CDR2 SFDVKD. The CDR3 length is 14 residues. Trimming removed 4 bases at V and 13 bases at J, with 16 bases between.

Turning to this clonotype: A read error may be the cause here, since a much bigger clone is one base away. CDR3 sequence reads: CASSQTPPGQGFHDQYF. The CDR3 nucleotides read TGTGCCAGCAGCCAAACGCCCCCGGGACAGGGGTTCCACGATCAGTACTTC. V is TRBV11-3 and J is TRBJ2-7, with TRBD1 matching over 10 bases. The CDR3 totals 17 residues. The V gene's germline CDR1 is SGHNT and CDR2 YENEEA.

This chain uses TRBV15 with TRBJ2-5; 8 nucleotides match TRBD1. This CDR3 region has 16 residues. V shed 3 bases, J shed 7 bases, and the junction held 13 bases outside the gene matches. The germline V gene encodes CDR1 LNHNV and CDR2 YYDKDF (reference sequence). CDR3 protein: CATSSRLQGDGVTQYF. The CDR3 DNA reads as TGTGCCACCAGCAGCAGATTACAGGGGGATGGGGTGACCCAGTACTTC.

Here the CDR3 reads CASSLGETNNYGYTF. As DNA, the CDR3 is TGTGCCAGCAGCTTAGGAGAGACAAATAACTATGGCTACACCTTC. The rearrangement uses TRBV7-9 and TRBJ1-2; the D is unclear. Trimming pared 1 base from V and 1 base from J, leaving 10 bases between. CDR1 and CDR2 from the germline V gene are SEHNR and FQNEAQ (reference sequence). The CDR3 runs 15 residues.

The chain carries TRBV29-1 and TRBJ2-3; D is unclear. The V gene lost 6 bases and the J gene lost 3 bases, with 16 bases spanning the gap. The CDR3 runs 14 residues. Germline CDR1 and CDR2: SQVTM and ANQGSEA. The DNA of the CDR3 is TGCAGCGTAGTTCCGGCTAAGTTTACAGATACGCAGTATTTT. As protein: CSVVPAKFTDTQYF.

This clonotype was counted at least ten times. V usage is TRBV2 and J usage is TRBJ2-1; tentatively, D is TRBD1 (6 bases). CDR1 and CDR2 from the germline V gene are SNHLY and FYNNEI. The V end was cut by 4 bases, the J end by 6 bases, with 13 bases between. The CDR3 runs 14 residues. Here the CDR3 reads CASSVGQLRNEQFF. In DNA form, the CDR3 reads TGTGCCAGCAGTGTCGGACAGTTACGCAATGAGCAGTTCTTC.

The chain links TRBV24-1 to TRBJ1-1; 9 bases fit TRBD1. The CDR3 extends over 12 amino acids. CDR1 and CDR2 (germline): KGHDR, SFDVKD. Losses at the gene ends were 8 bases for V and 8 bases for J; bases not matched to a gene: 5. The CDR3 region is CATTRGTGEAFF. The CDR3 DNA reads as TGTGCCACCACCCGGGGGACAGGGGAAGCTTTCTTT.

This rearrangement joins TRBV25-1 to TRBJ2-7; 7 nucleotides match TRBD2. This CDR3 is 16 amino acids long. Trimming at V came to 5 bases and at J to 5 bases, leaving 15 bases not matched to a gene. CDR1 is MGHDK and CDR2 is SYGVNS in the germline V gene. Written as DNA, the CDR3 is TGTGCCAGCAGTCTGGCCGGAGGGAGGGCCATCGACGAGCAGTACTTC. It translates to CASSLAGGRAIDEQYF.

This clonotype appeared a single time. The chain joins TRBV7-2 to TRBJ1-4; D gene unclear. Germline-derived CDR1 and CDR2 are SGHTA and FQGNSA. The CDR3 covers 16 residues. V dropped 1 base and J dropped 7 bases, with 16 bases sitting between them. The CDR3 nucleotides are TGTGCCAGCAGCTTAGGCAGGCTAGGACTTGGTGAAAAACTGTTTTTT. The encoded protein is CASSLGRLGLGEKLFF.

The chain recombines TRBV25-1 with TRBJ2-3; D is perhaps TRBD1 or TRBD2 (5 bases each). Looked up from germline, CDR1 is MGHDK and CDR2 is SYGVNS. The CDR3 consists of 15 residues. V was pared by 7 bases and J by 1 base, with 15 bases between. The CDR3 DNA follows: TGTGCCAGCACCCGGGACGGAGGCCGCACAGATACGCAGTATTTT. Amino acid sequence: CASTRDGGRTDTQYF.

This CDR3 is CSATPRQGAGGYTF. CDR3 nucleotides: TGCAGTGCTACTCCCAGACAGGGGGCGGGTGGCTACACCTTC. The V and J genes are TRBV20-1 and TRBJ1-2; 10 bases map to TRBD1. Germline CDR1 reads DFQATT; CDR2 reads SNEGSKA (reference sequence). The V and J ends lost 4 bases and 7 bases, in that order; junction bases with no gene match: 9. The CDR3 spans 14 residues.

The chain has TRBV2 and TRBJ2-5; D is undetermined. The CDR3 has 13 amino acids. Per the germline V gene, CDR1 is SNHLY and CDR2 is FYNNEI. Trimming pared 5 bases from V and 5 bases from J, leaving 12 bases between. The CDR3 loop is CASSTGPDETQYF. In DNA form, the CDR3 reads TGTGCCAGCAGTACCGGGCCGGACGAGACCCAGTACTTC.

The rearrangement uses TRBV19 and TRBJ1-6; TRBD1 is a possible D gene (6 bases). The germline CDR1 and CDR2 sequences are LNHDA and SQIVND (reference sequence). Trimming left V 5 bases short and J 7 bases short, with 9 bases between. This CDR3 has 13 amino acids. The CDR3 loop reads CASSPQGNSPLHF. CDR3 sequence (DNA): TGTGCCAGTAGTCCCCAGGGGAATTCACCCCTCCACTTT.